The rows below give T cell receptor beta chains drawn from one sample of a study of blood T cell repertoires in COVID-19. Some clones are missing from TCRdb's copy, which holds only in-frame ones; the method was immunoSEQ multiplex PCR. The sample records about 430,000 clones, around 90% being singletons. Sample: peripheral blood. The receptors were sampled from a man aged 18 to 29 with COVID-19, enrolled during active disease. CDR3s include the opening cysteine and the closing phenylalanine or tryptophan. The D gene is left open where the match is weak. Some rows have no size entry. The others give once, few or many, or a class for an expanded clone.

D,size,J,V,CDR3,DNA
NA,NA,TRBJ1-5,TRBV19,CATSMRESQPQHF,TGTGCCACCTCGATGAGGGAATCTCAGCCCCAGCATTTT
NA,NA,TRBJ1-2,TRBV13,CASSLREAQRGYGYTF,TGTGCCAGCAGCCTCCGGGAGGCACAAAGAGGCTATGGCTACACCTTC
NA,few,TRBJ1-1,TRBV30,CAWSNLAEAFF,TGTGCCTGGAGTAATCTTGCTGAAGCTTTCTTT
TRBD1,NA,TRBJ2-7,TRBV11-3,CASSLGDRRSF,TGTGCCAGCAGCTTAGGGGACAGGCGGAGCTTC
NA,NA,TRBJ1-2,TRBV6-6,CASTDSLRGMMGYTF,TGTGCCAGCACCGACTCATTGAGGGGGATGATGGGCTACACCTTC
TRBD2,NA,TRBJ2-3,TRBV5-6,CASSGSAGVRTDTQYF,TGTGCCAGCAGCGGGTCGGCGGGAGTGAGAACAGATACGCAGTATTTT
TRBD1,NA,TRBJ1-4,TRBV25-1,CASSDERSTGVYEKLFF,TGTGCCAGCAGTGACGAACGATCAACAGGGGTTTATGAAAAACTGTTTTTT
TRBD2,NA,TRBJ2-3,TRBV6-6,CASSRASGGVLFGTDTQYF,TGTGCCAGCAGTCGGGCTAGCGGGGGTGTCTTATTCGGCACAGATACGCAGTATTTT
TRBD2,NA,TRBJ2-1,TRBV18,CASSSPGTSGYNEQFF,TGTGCCAGCTCATCCCCCGGGACTAGCGGTTACAATGAGCAGTTCTTC
NA,NA,TRBJ2-2,TRBV7-9,CASSPTGDRELFF,TGTGCCAGCAGCCCGACGGGGGACCGGGAGCTGTTTTTT
TRBD2,NA,TRBJ2-2,TRBV18,CASSPLAGANTGELFF,TGTGCCAGCTCACCACTAGCGGGAGCGAACACCGGGGAGCTGTTTTTT
TRBD1,NA,TRBJ2-2,TRBV13,CASGMTTGINTGELFF,TGTGCCAGCGGTATGACGACAGGGATAAACACCGGGGAGCTGTTTTTT
NA,NA,TRBJ2-7,TRBV5-1,CASSPGVDGPGQYF,TGCGCCAGCAGCCCGGGGGTGGACGGTCCGGGGCAGTACTTC
TRBD1,NA,TRBJ2-7,TRBV6-5,CASSYRDRGEQYF,TGTGCCAGCAGTTACCGAGACAGGGGCGAGCAGTACTTC
NA,NA,TRBJ2-1,TRBV10-3,CAISDGNEQFF,TGTGCCATCAGTGACGGGAATGAGCAGTTCTTC
TRBD1,NA,TRBJ2-5,TRBV5-6,CASSLPGQGPQETQYF,TGTGCCAGCAGCTTGCCGGGACAGGGGCCACAAGAGACCCAGTACTTC